These 18 T cell receptor beta chains were all obtained from the same sample, sequenced in a study of T cells in Graves' hyperthyroidism and ophthalmopathy. What was amplified from RNA transcripts were TCR beta CDR3 regions. During a first-round RT-PCR of the TCR CDR3, the HTBI primer set was used. From the multiplex PCR reads, TCRdb called clonotypes with MiXCR, one entry per CDR3 protein. The repertoire holds some 800,000 distinct CDR3 sequences, with 38% as singletons. Specimen: blood. The receptor source for this set is a man aged 18 to 30 with Graves' hyperthyroidism.

This clonotype turned up a few times. The chain links TRBV7-9 to TRBJ2-7; TRBD1 aligns across 9 bases. There are 14 residues in the CDR3. Germline values: CDR1 SEHNR, CDR2 FQNEAQ (reference sequence). After removal of 8 bases from V and 5 bases from J, the junction contained 10 bases not matched to a gene. CDR3 nucleotides: TGTGCCAGCTGCGCAGGGACAGGGACCCACGAGCAGTACTTC. Its protein is CASCAGTGTHEQYF. Using reference TRBV7-9 and TRBJ2-7 for the parts outside the CDR3, the full variable domain is DTGVSQNPRHKITKRGQNVTFRCDPISEHNRLYWYRQTLGQGPEFLTYFQNEAQLEKSRLLSDRFSAERPKGSFSTLEIQRTEQGDSAMYLCASCAGTGTHEQYFGPGTRLTVT.

This clonotype was found a few times. The chain has TRBV16 and TRBJ1-1; maybe TRBD1 (6 bases). The CDR3 spans 17 residues. Trimming left V 4 bases short and J 0 bases short, with 18 bases between. Germline CDR1 KGHSY, CDR2 FQNENV. The CDR3 DNA follows: TGTGCCAGCAGCCTCTCGGCGGGGGGCTTCGTGAACACTGAAGCTTTCTTT. Translated, it gives CASSLSAGGFVNTEAFF.

For this clonotype: One end of the junction fails to match germline, which may point to a read error. The rearrangement joins TRBV24-1 to TRBJ2-7, with 11 bases fitting TRBD2. This CDR3 has 16 residues. Germline V lookup: CDR1 KGHDR, CDR2 SFDVKD. DNA for the CDR3: TGTGCCAGCAGTCTAGCGGGGGGCCCCCGGGCCTACGAGCAGTACTTC. Translation gives CASSLAGGPRAYEQYF.

This clonotype appeared a few times. This sequence joins TRBV13 and TRBJ2-5; 8 nucleotides match TRBD1. Trimming removed 5 bases from V and 4 bases from J; junction bases left unmatched: 6. CDR3 length equals 14 residues. CDR1 is PRHDT and CDR2 is FYEKMQ in the germline V gene (reference sequence). The chain's CDR3 is CASSLRQGPETQYF. CDR3 DNA: TGTGCCAGCAGCCTAAGACAGGGGCCAGAGACCCAGTACTTC.

This clonotype was seen repeatedly, ten times or more. The gene calls are TRBV29-1 and TRBJ2-5; 8 bases match TRBD2. The CDR3 is 12 residues long. Looked up from germline, CDR1 is SQVTM and CDR2 is ANQGSEA. J was trimmed by 4 bases and V by 4 bases; bases with no gene match: 2. This CDR3 reads CSVGLAGETQYF. The DNA for the CDR3 is TGCAGCGTTGGTCTAGCGGGAGAGACCCAGTACTTC.

Comment on this clonotype: The conserved final phenylalanine or tryptophan is absent from the CDR3, which likely points to a read error. It is unclear where the CDR3 begins or ends on the DNA, so no DNA is shown, and the CDR3 is as TCRdb lists it. This chain connects TRBV29-1 to TRBJ2-6. The CDR3 numbers 15 amino acids, ends counted. Germline V gives CDR1 SQVTM, CDR2 ANQGSEA. CDR3 in amino acids: CSVGGRHSGANVLRV.

The chain couples TRBV2 to TRBJ2-6; maybe TRBD2 (5 bases). From germline, CDR1 is SNHLY and CDR2 FYNNEI. The CDR3 is 17 amino acids. The V and J ends lost 8 bases and 0 bases respectively, with 17 bases between them. The CDR3 protein is CASLTVLGSSGANVLTF. In DNA form, the CDR3 reads TGTGCCAGCTTAACAGTTCTAGGGAGCTCTGGGGCCAACGTCCTGACTTTC.

At least ten counts were recorded for this clonotype. The J gene is TRBJ1-2, the V gene TRBV25-1; D gene uncertain. V gave up 6 bases and J gave up 2 bases, with 10 bases separating them. The CDR3 has 13 amino acids. The germline gives CDR1 MGHDK, CDR2 SYGVNS. The CDR3 sequence: CASSPVSNYGYTF. The CDR3 nucleotides are TGTGCCAGCAGCCCCGTTTCAAACTATGGCTACACCTTC.

This clonotype was counted many times. CDR3 DNA: TGTGCCACCAGCAGTAACCGACCGAGCTCCTACGAGCAGTACTTC. This translates into CATSSNRPSSYEQYF. The V gene is TRBV15, the J gene TRBJ2-7, with unresolved D. Trimming removed 3 bases at V and 0 bases at J, with 12 bases between. The CDR3 has 15 amino acids. In germline, CDR1 is LNHNV, CDR2 YYDKDF (reference sequence).

The J gene is TRBJ1-2, the V gene TRBV5-1; 9 bases are shared with TRBD1. Germline trimming cut 4 bases from V and 3 bases from J; bases unmatched to any gene: 7. From germline, CDR1 is SGHRS and CDR2 YFSETQ. The CDR3 runs 15 residues. CDR3 loop: CASSEGTGSHYGYTF. For the CDR3, the DNA is TGCGCCAGCAGCGAAGGGACAGGGAGCCACTATGGCTACACCTTC.

The sample holds many counts of this clonotype. The V and J genes are TRBV5-1 and TRBJ1-1; D remains unclear. The germline V and J ends were trimmed by 0 bases and 8 bases, with 8 bases remaining between them. From germline, CDR1 is SGHRS and CDR2 YFSETQ. This CDR3 region has 12 residues. The CDR3 DNA is TGCGCCAGCAGCTTGGACGCTAACGAAGCTTTCTTT. Translating it yields CASSLDANEAFF.

This clonotype was recorded at least ten times. The gene calls are TRBV12-3 or TRBV12-4 and TRBJ1-5; D is undetermined. There are 13 residues in the CDR3. V was trimmed by 4 bases and J by 2 bases, leaving 6 bases between them. This CDR3 reads CASSYRGNQPQHF. The CDR3 DNA is TGTGCCAGCAGTTACCGCGGCAATCAGCCCCAGCATTTT.

The sample holds a few counts of this clonotype. No conserved phenylalanine or tryptophan is present at the end of the CDR3, so a read error is the likely explanation. No DNA is shown, since the ends of the CDR3 on it are uncertain; the CDR3 is the one TCRdb lists. The chain couples TRBV7-9 to TRBJ1-1; the table names TRBD1, a call not compared with the DNA. The germline CDR1 and CDR2 sequences are SEHNR and FQNEAQ (reference sequence). From its first to its last residue, the CDR3 has 12 amino acids. The CDR3 is CARTGPGTAKDI.

This clonotype occurred a few times. The rearrangement uses TRBV7-9 and TRBJ1-2, with D perhaps TRBD1 (6 bases). CDR1 and CDR2 (germline): SEHNR, FQNEAQ (reference sequence). This CDR3 is 14 amino acids long. V gave up 1 base and J gave up 6 bases, with 12 bases separating them. The CDR3 loop is CASSLGTTGDGYTF. CDR3 sequence (DNA): TGTGCCAGCAGCTTAGGGACGACAGGTGATGGCTACACCTTC.

The gene calls are TRBV29-1 and TRBJ1-4, with D possibly TRBD1 on 5 matching bases. Germline-derived CDR1 and CDR2 are SQVTM and ANQGSEA. Trimming left V 4 bases short and J 12 bases short, with 18 bases between. The CDR3 length is 13 residues. CDR3 DNA sequence: TGCAGCGTTGGTGGGGCCGGGGTCAACCAACTGTTTTTT. Translating it yields CSVGGAGVNQLFF.

This clonotype turned up a few times. V usage is TRBV11-2 and J usage is TRBJ1-5; D gene ambiguous. This CDR3 has 15 amino acids. The V end was cut by 3 bases, the J end by 2 bases, with 11 bases between. Germline values: CDR1 SGHAT, CDR2 FQNNGV. In DNA form, the CDR3 reads TGTGCCAGCAGCTTGTCTTCCCCTGGCAATCAGCCCCAGCATTTT. It is translated as CASSLSSPGNQPQHF.

This clonotype was recorded at least ten times. The gene calls are TRBV29-1 and TRBJ1-1; D is perhaps TRBD1 (5 bases). Trimming shortened V by 3 bases and J by 4 bases, and 9 bases separated the two germline ends. The CDR3 loop spans 12 amino acids. Germline V CDR1 and CDR2: SQVTM, ANQGSEA. The CDR3 coding sequence is TGCAGCGTTGATCAGGGAGGCACTGAAGCTTTCTTT. It codes for CSVDQGGTEAFF.

This clonotype was counted a few times. V and J are TRBV13 and TRBJ1-2; TRBD1 matches at 7 bases. The germline CDR1 and CDR2 sequences are PRHDT and FYEKMQ (reference sequence). The CDR3 has 13 amino acids. Trimming took 5 bases from V and 4 from J; bases not matched to a gene: 4. The CDR3 spells CASSQQGIYGYTF. DNA for the CDR3: TGTGCCAGCAGCCAACAGGGGATCTATGGCTACACCTTC.